This T cell receptor (beta chain) was captured in a study of T cell clones after liver transplantation. Method: immunoSEQ multiplex PCR; TCRdb's copy keeps in-frame clones and lacks some. In the table there are around 30,000 clones, around 95% of which are singletons. This CDR3 is 14 amino acids long. Germline V gene data show CDR1 as SGHVS and CDR2 as FNYEAQ. J was trimmed by 5 bases and V by 2 bases; bases with no gene match: 4. Thawed unstimulated PBMCs were FACS-sorted by CD3, CD4 and CD8 into two populations. The rearrangement uses TRBV7-6 and TRBJ2-7; 9 bases fit TRBD2. The input for sequencing was CD8+ T cells from blood, taken 12 months after liver transplant. The clonotype was recovered from a human patient who received a liver transplant. Some T cells may have come from the graft donor. CDR3 region: CASSLLAGENEQYF. CDR3 coding DNA: TGTGCCAGCAGCTTATTAGCGGGAGAGAACGAGCAGTACTTC.